The 10 T cell receptor beta chains reported below all come from one sample, sequenced in a study of early T cells in non-severe SARS-CoV-2 infection. TCRdb independently ran MiXCR on the 5' RACE reads; one entry per CDR3 protein. Here the sample spans about 66,000 distinct CDR3 sequences, about 13% being singletons. Source material: whole blood. All receptors derive from an adult who was a healthcare worker with PCR-confirmed SARS-CoV-2 infection or an uninfected control (not recorded which).

This chain uses TRBV6-2 or TRBV6-3 with TRBJ2-6; D gene uncertain. The CDR3 loop spans 19 amino acids. Germline loops: CDR1 MNHEY, CDR2 SVGEGT. With 5 bases removed from V and 0 bases from J, the gap between germline ends came to 20 bases. CDR3 sequence (DNA): TGTGCCAGCAGTCCGTCGACACCCCGATCTTCCTCTGGGGCCAACGTCCTGACTTTC. As protein: CASSPSTPRSSSGANVLTF.

The table lists this clonotype with many counts. V and J are TRBV6-2 or TRBV6-3 and TRBJ2-7, with D perhaps TRBD2 (6 bases). V was clipped by 8 bases and J by 3 bases, with 14 bases between them. Germline V gives CDR1 MNHEY, CDR2 SVGEGT. This CDR3 is 13 amino acids long. The CDR3 loop is CASGRPGIYEQYF. CDR3 nucleotide sequence: TGTGCCAGCGGGAGGCCAGGAATCTACGAGCAGTACTTC.

The CDR3 is CACRQVSNYGYTF. In nucleotides, the CDR3 is TGTGCCTGCCGACAGGTCTCTAACTATGGCTACACCTTC. J is TRBJ1-2 and V is TRBV30; D perhaps matches TRBD1 (6 bases). Germline V gene lookup returns CDR1 GTSNPN and CDR2 SVGIG (reference sequence). V lost 6 bases and J lost 0, with 11 bases in between. CDR3 length: 13 amino acids.

The chain uses TRBV10-2 and TRBJ2-1; TRBD2 matches 9 bases. The CDR3 has 14 amino acids. The junction had 6 bases not matched to a gene; V was cut back by 4 bases and J by 8 bases. Germline V gene data show CDR1 as WSHSY and CDR2 as SAAADI. The CDR3 DNA sequence: TGCGCCAGCAGTGTTGCGGGAGGGCCCTATGAGCAGTTCTTC. Encoded protein: CASSVAGGPYEQFF.

This clonotype was recorded at least ten times. The chain joins TRBV11-2 to TRBJ2-1; D might be TRBD1 or TRBD2, each matching 5 bases. CDR1 and CDR2 (germline): SGHAT, FQNNGV. Trimming took off 0 bases at V and 7 bases at J, with 19 bases between the two ends. This CDR3 has 17 amino acids. The CDR3 here is CASSLDQRRGRENEQFF. CDR3 sequence (DNA): TGTGCCAGCAGCTTAGATCAAAGAAGGGGCAGGGAGAATGAGCAGTTCTTC.

CDR3 residues: CSARGQGTQPQHF. As DNA, the CDR3 is TGCAGTGCTCGGGGACAGGGGACCCAGCCCCAGCATTTT. The chain recombines TRBV20-1 with TRBJ1-5; 10 bases are shared with TRBD1. CDR3 size: 13 residues. CDR1 and CDR2 from the germline V gene are DFQATT and SNEGSKA (reference sequence). J gave up 7 bases and V 5 bases, and 5 bases lay outside the gene matches.

J is TRBJ2-7 and V is TRBV29-1; D perhaps matches TRBD1 (5 bases). CDR3 length: 12 amino acids. The germline V gene encodes CDR1 SQVTM and CDR2 ANQGSEA. V lost 6 bases to trimming and J lost 3 bases, with 12 bases between them. This CDR3 reads CSVRAGIYEQYF. The CDR3 bases are TGCAGCGTCCGGGCAGGGATCTACGAGCAGTACTTC.

This clonotype was seen ten or more times. J is TRBJ2-5 and V is TRBV20-1; D remains unclear. The CDR3 spans 11 residues. Looked up from germline, CDR1 is DFQATT and CDR2 is SNEGSKA (reference sequence). The CDR3 nucleotides are TGCAGCGGAAAAGTGGGCGAGACCCAGTACTTC. This codes for CSGKVGETQYF.

This chain connects TRBV27 to TRBJ2-5; D gene uncertain. The V end lost 3 bases, the J end lost 0 bases, and 5 bases lay between the germline ends. The CDR3 length is 13 residues. Germline V gene lookup returns CDR1 MNHEY and CDR2 SMNVEV (reference sequence). This CDR3 reads CASSFLNQETQYF. The CDR3 DNA reads TGTGCCAGCAGTTTTTTGAACCAAGAGACCCAGTACTTC.

With regard to this clonotype: A much larger clone sits a single nucleotide away, making a read error possible. The chain employs TRBV11-2 and TRBJ2-1, with 9 bases fitting TRBD1. The germline gives CDR1 SGHAT, CDR2 FQNNGV. This CDR3 region has 17 residues. The DNA of the CDR3 is TGTGCCAGCACCTTAGAAATCTGGACAGGGGACTACAATGAGCAGTTCTTC. Amino acids: CASTLEIWTGDYNEQFF.